Shown below are 31 T cell receptor beta chains from a single sample sequenced in a study of CD8+CD57+ T cells in acquired aplastic anemia. CDR3 and TCR beta VDJ profiling relied on genomic DNA as the template. TCRdb called the reads again in MiXCR, with one record for every CDR3 protein. The data contain some 160,000 distinct CDR3 sequences, roughly 45% of them singletons. CD8+CD57+ cell expansion had been shown by flow cytometry in patients chosen for sequencing. Sequencing was performed on sorted CD4+, CD8+, or CD8+CD57+ T cells (not recorded which) from PBMCs. The source of these receptors is a human donor with aplastic anemia.

This clonotype occurred many times. This chain uses TRBV4-2 with TRBJ2-1; 7 nucleotides line up with TRBD2. The J segment lost 8 bases and the V segment lost 1 base, leaving 8 bases of the junction unmatched. The CDR3 consists of 15 residues. Germline V gene sequence: CDR1 LGHNA, CDR2 YNFKEQ. The CDR3 DNA reads as TGTGCCAGCAGCCAAGGGGAGCGGGGCACGGATGAGCAGTTCTTC. It is translated as CASSQGERGTDEQFF.

V and J are TRBV2 and TRBJ1-2, with a weak D call TRBD1 (5 bases). The V and J ends lost 1 base and 6 bases respectively, with 9 bases between them. The germline CDR1 and CDR2 sequences are SNHLY and FYNNEI. The CDR3 is made up of 13 amino acids. As DNA, the CDR3 is TGTGCCAGCAGTGAAGTCAGGGAGAATGGCTACACCTTC. As protein: CASSEVRENGYTF.

At least ten counts were recorded for this clonotype. The chain employs TRBV20-1 and TRBJ1-1, with TRBD1 matching 8 bases. This CDR3 is 15 amino acids long. Trimming removed 4 bases from V and 1 base from J; junction bases left unmatched: 8. Germline CDR1 DFQATT, CDR2 SNEGSKA (reference sequence). The CDR3 nucleotides are TGCAGTGCTATCCCCCCCGGACAGGGGAACACTGAAGCTTTCTTT. Protein: CSAIPPGQGNTEAFF.

This clonotype was observed a handful of times. The genes are TRBV15 and TRBJ2-5; 7 nucleotides align to TRBD2. V dropped 1 base and J dropped 2; count of bases not matched to a gene: 1. Looked up from germline, CDR1 is LNHNV and CDR2 is YYDKDF (reference sequence). There are 14 residues in the CDR3. The CDR3 DNA is TGTGCCACCAGCAGAGGAGCGGGACAAGAGACCCAGTACTTC. Residues: CATSRGAGQETQYF. Drawing the rest from reference TRBV15 and TRBJ2-5, the complete variable domain is DAMVIQNPRYQVTQFGKPVTLSCSQTLNHNVMYWYQQKSSQAPKLLFHYYDKDFNNEADTPDNFQSRRPNTSFCFLDIRSPGLGDTAMYLCATSRGAGQETQYFGPGTRLLVL.

About this clonotype itself: Being one base from a much bigger clone, this may be a read error. This chain links TRBV5-1 with TRBJ1-1, with TRBD1 identical over 10 bases. The CDR3 loop spans 16 amino acids. Germline-derived CDR1 and CDR2 are SGHRS and YFSETQ. The CDR3 here is CASSLGQGAMNTVAFF. The DNA of the CDR3 is TGCGCCAGCAGCTTGGGACAGGGGGCAATGAACACTGTAGCTTTCTTT.

This clonotype showed up just a few times. The CDR3 nucleotides are TGCGCCAGCAGCCAAGATCCCCCAGGGGGGGTACAAGAGACCCAGTACTTC. Amino acids: CASSQDPPGGVQETQYF. The chain links TRBV4-3 to TRBJ2-5, with D perhaps matching TRBD1 or TRBD2 (7 bases each). The CDR3 totals 17 residues. Germline lookup yields CDR1 LGHNA and CDR2 YSLEER. Trimming pared 0 bases from V and 2 bases from J, leaving 16 bases between.

To note about this clonotype: Given a much more abundant clone one base away, this may be a read error. The chain carries TRBV7-3 and TRBJ2-5, with 10 bases lining up with TRBD2. CDR3 length equals 16 residues. The J segment lost 2 bases and the V segment lost 5 bases, leaving 8 bases of the junction unmatched. CDR1 and CDR2 (germline): SGHTA, FQGTGA. This CDR3 reads CASSLKAGGEQETQYF. DNA for the CDR3: TGTGCCAGCAGCCTTAAAGCGGGGGGGGAACAAGAGACCCAGTACTTC.

This clonotype was observed many times. The chain combines TRBV5-1 with TRBJ2-7; 8 bases agree with TRBD1. Unmatched junction bases numbered 6, after V lost 4 bases and J lost 3 bases. This CDR3 has 14 amino acids. CDR1 SGHRS and CDR2 YFSETQ come from the germline V gene. The CDR3 reads CASSSRDRNYEQYF. Here the CDR3 DNA reads TGCGCCAGCAGCAGCCGGGACAGGAACTACGAGCAGTACTTC.

Of note for this clonotype: A much larger clonotype is one base distant, so this may be a read error. The chain links TRBV5-1 to TRBJ2-7; 9 bases map to TRBD1. V gave up 3 bases and J gave up 5 bases; unmatched junction bases: 9. This CDR3 spans 15 amino acids. Germline V CDR1 and CDR2: SGHRS, YFSETQ. CDR3 protein: CASSSAQTGGHEQYV. For the CDR3, the DNA is TGCGCCAGCAGCTCGGCCCAGACAGGGGGTCACGAGCAGTACGTC.

Notes on this clonotype: A much larger clone sits a single nucleotide away, making a read error possible. The V call is TRBV6-1, the J call TRBJ2-5; TRBD2 agrees at 11 bases. The CDR3 has 15 amino acids. From germline, CDR1 is MNHNS and CDR2 SASEGT. Losses at the gene ends were 7 bases for V and 2 bases for J; bases not matched to a gene: 6. The CDR3 loop is CASMGTSGGQETQYF. The CDR3 nucleotides read TGTGCCAGCATGGGAACTAGCGGGGGACAAGAGACCCAGTACTTC.

The rearrangement links TRBV29-1 to TRBJ1-3; 7 bases match TRBD1. The CDR3 is 12 residues long. V was pared by 7 bases and J by 2 bases, with 2 bases of the junction left unmatched. Germline V gives CDR1 SQVTM, CDR2 ANQGSEA. The CDR3 spells CSDQGAGNTIYF. The CDR3 nucleotides are TGCAGCGACCAGGGGGCTGGAAACACCATATATTTT. The full variable domain, with the rest looked up from reference TRBV29-1 and TRBJ1-3, is SAVISQKPSRDICQRGTSLTIQCQVDSQVTMMFWYRQQPGQSLTLIATANQGSEATYESGFVIDKFPISRPNLTFSTLTVSNMSPEDSSIYLCSDQGAGNTIYFGEGSWLTVV.

This clonotype occurred many times. The chain recombines TRBV5-1 with TRBJ2-3; D call uncertain. Germline CDR1 SGHRS, CDR2 YFSETQ. The CDR3 runs 14 residues. The V gene lost 6 bases and the J gene lost 10 bases, with 21 bases spanning the gap. This chain's CDR3 is CASTLSLSSDAQYF. CDR3 nucleotides: TGCGCCAGCACCCTTTCTCTCTCGTCTGACGCGCAGTATTTT.

This clonotype appeared many times. The chain is built from TRBV11-2 and TRBJ2-5; D is uncertain. The CDR3 is 15 amino acids. V was shortened by 2 bases and J by 5 bases, with 15 bases between the two germline ends. Germline CDR1 reads SGHAT; CDR2 reads FQNNGV. CDR3 bases: TGTGCCAGCAGCTTACTGATCGGTGGTATGGAGACCCAGTACTTC. It codes for CASSLLIGGMETQYF. Drawing the rest from reference TRBV11-2 and TRBJ2-5, the complete variable domain is EAGVAQSPRYKIIEKRQSVAFWCNPISGHATLYWYQQILGQGPKLLIQFQNNGVVDDSQLPKDRFSAERLKGVDSTLKIQPAKLEDSAVYLCASSLLIGGMETQYFGPGTRLLVL.

This rearrangement joins TRBV5-5 to TRBJ1-1; TRBD1 might be the D (5 bases). In germline, CDR1 is SGHKS, CDR2 YYEKEE (reference sequence). Trimming cost V 5 bases and J 1 base, with 12 bases left between them. This CDR3 spans 14 amino acids. For the CDR3, the DNA is TGTGCCAGCAGTCCTGGGGGGGAGAACACTGAAGCTTTCTTT. It yields the protein CASSPGGENTEAFF.

This clonotype was seen repeatedly, ten times or more. V usage is TRBV3-1 and J usage is TRBJ1-2; D is ambiguous. Germline V lookup: CDR1 LGHDT, CDR2 YNNKEL (reference sequence). This CDR3 is built from 12 residues. The ends were cut back, 2 bases at V and 8 bases at J, with 9 bases in the middle. The CDR3: CASSQSEVGYTF. In DNA, the CDR3 is TGTGCCAGCAGCCAATCGGAAGTCGGCTACACCTTC. Using reference TRBV3-1 and TRBJ1-2 for the parts outside the CDR3, the full variable domain is DTAVSQTPKYLVTQMGNDKSIKCEQNLGHDTMYWYKQDSKKFLKIMFSYNNKELIINETVPNRFSPKSPDKAHLNLHINSLELGDSAVYFCASSQSEVGYTFGSGTRLTVV.

V and J are TRBV7-2 and TRBJ2-7; TRBD2 might be the D (6 bases). The tail of the sequence fits TRBJ2-5 better, so the J call may be wrong. The CDR3 is made up of 15 amino acids. The germline V gene encodes CDR1 SGHTA and CDR2 FQGNSA. CDR3 nucleotides: TGTGCCAGCAGCTTAGGATTGACTAGCCAAGAGACCCAGTACTTC. It yields the protein CASSLGLTSQETQYF.

The rearrangement joins TRBV5-1 to TRBJ2-3; TRBD2 matches at 16 bases. Germline V gene sequence: CDR1 SGHRS, CDR2 YFSETQ. The J segment lost 4 bases and the V segment lost 0 bases, leaving 2 bases of the junction unmatched. This CDR3 has 17 residues. The CDR3 DNA is TGCGCCAGCAGCTTGGCCGGGACTAGCGGGAGGGCAGATACGCAGTATTTT. Protein product: CASSLAGTSGRADTQYF.

CDR3 region: CASSLESADEQFF. The CDR3 nucleotides are TGCGCCAGCAGCTTGGAGTCAGCCGATGAGCAGTTCTTC. The chain is built from TRBV5-1 and TRBJ2-1; D is undetermined. The CDR3 has 13 residues. V gave up 0 bases and J gave up 8 bases, with 9 bases separating them. Per germline, CDR1 SGHRS and CDR2 YFSETQ.

The chain is built from TRBV20-1 and TRBJ1-5; possible D gene TRBD1, 6 bases. The germline V gene encodes CDR1 DFQATT and CDR2 SNEGSKA (reference sequence). Trimming removed 6 bases from V and 4 bases from J, with 16 bases in between. The CDR3 covers 14 residues. This CDR3 is CSAGTTFRNQPQHF. Written as DNA, the CDR3 is TGCAGTGCCGGGACAACTTTTCGGAATCAGCCCCAGCATTTT.

The chain carries TRBV7-9 and TRBJ2-7; no firm D call. Trimming stripped 1 base from V and 9 bases from J, with 16 bases between. The CDR3 is made up of 14 amino acids. CDR1 SEHNR and CDR2 FQNEAQ come from the germline V gene (reference sequence). The CDR3 sequence is CASSLGPGEDTQYV. Here the CDR3 DNA reads TGTGCCAGCAGCTTAGGACCGGGTGAAGATACGCAGTACGTC.

This clonotype was found many times. This chain uses TRBV6-6 with TRBJ2-1; possible D gene TRBD1, 5 bases. The CDR3 sequence is 12 residues long. Germline V gene sequence: CDR1 MNHNY, CDR2 SVGAGI (reference sequence). V shed 5 bases and J shed 16 bases, with 18 bases lying between them. The CDR3 protein is CASSQGPTRRFF. Here the CDR3 DNA reads TGTGCCAGCAGTCAGGGTCCGACCCGGCGCTTCTTC.

This clonotype was found many times. The chain recombines TRBV7-2 with TRBJ1-2; D gene unclear. Germline CDR1 is SGHTA and CDR2 is FQGNSA. CDR3 length: 11 amino acids. V was pared by 5 bases and J by 7 bases, with 8 bases between. The CDR3: CASSPLRGYTF. For the CDR3, the DNA is TGTGCCAGCAGCCCCCTGCGTGGCTACACCTTC.

The chain carries TRBV2 and TRBJ1-1, with a tentative D call TRBD1 (5 bases). CDR1 is SNHLY, CDR2 FYNNEI, per germline. The ends were cut back, 6 bases at V and 3 bases at J, with 14 bases in the middle. The CDR3 sequence is 14 residues long. Here the CDR3 reads CASSDYGADTEAFF. The CDR3 DNA reads TGTGCCAGCAGCGACTATGGGGCGGACACTGAAGCTTTCTTT. The full variable domain, with the rest looked up from reference TRBV2 and TRBJ1-1, is EPEVTQTPSHQVTQMGQEVILRCVPISNHLYFYWYRQILGQKVEFLVSFYNNEISEKSEIFDDQFSVERPDGSNFTLKIRSTKLEDSAMYFCASSDYGADTEAFFGQGTRLTVV.

The chain uses TRBV29-1 and TRBJ1-2, with a possible D match to TRBD1 (5 bases). The CDR3 spans 13 residues. From germline, CDR1 is SQVTM and CDR2 ANQGSEA. V was trimmed by 4 bases and J by 8 bases, leaving 17 bases between them. CDR3 amino acids: CSVVYGGLGGYTF. The DNA for the CDR3 is TGCAGCGTTGTATACGGGGGTCTAGGAGGCTACACCTTC.

The chain employs TRBV19 and TRBJ2-7; 9 bases agree with TRBD2. Losses at the gene ends were 10 bases for V and 7 bases for J; bases not matched to a gene: 11. Germline values: CDR1 LNHDA, CDR2 SQIVND (reference sequence). The CDR3 sequence is 13 residues long. CDR3: CATGAGGLEEQYF. CDR3 DNA: TGTGCCACAGGGGCGGGAGGGCTAGAAGAGCAGTACTTC.

This clonotype appeared a few times. The J gene is TRBJ1-1, the V gene TRBV20-1, with D tentatively TRBD1 (6 bases). The CDR3 runs to 15 residues. The germline gives CDR1 DFQATT, CDR2 SNEGSKA (reference sequence). V shed 0 bases and J shed 4 bases, with 15 bases lying between them. CDR3 sequence reads: CSARDPGAPGTEAFF. The CDR3 DNA reads TGCAGTGCTAGAGATCCGGGGGCGCCGGGCACTGAAGCTTTCTTT.

V is TRBV2 and J is TRBJ2-7, with D perhaps TRBD1 (5 bases). The CDR3 extends over 12 amino acids. V lost 4 bases to trimming and J lost 7 bases, with 11 bases between them. Germline CDR1 is SNHLY and CDR2 is FYNNEI. Here the CDR3 DNA reads TGTGCCAGCAGTGTACAGGAATTAGAGCAGTACTTC. Translating it yields CASSVQELEQYF.

About this clonotype: At one end the junction does not follow the germline gene, possibly because of a read error. The chain couples TRBV10-3 to TRBJ2-1, with 12 bases identical to TRBD2. In germline, CDR1 is ENHRY, CDR2 SYGVKD. CDR3 size: 18 residues. The CDR3 sequence is CASSYWLAGGSSYNEQFF. DNA for the CDR3: TGTGCCAGCAGTTATTGGCTAGCGGGAGGGAGCTCCTACAATGAGCAGTTCTTC.

This clonotype was seen more than once but under ten times. This chain's CDR3 is CARDVTRVGNSPLHF. CDR3 nucleotides: TGTGCTAGAGACGTTACCAGGGTTGGTAATTCACCCCTCCACTTT. This chain links TRBV25-1 with TRBJ1-6; D perhaps matches TRBD1 (5 bases). The CDR3 spans 15 residues. Germline V gene data show CDR1 as MGHDK and CDR2 as SYGVNS.

The chain combines TRBV15 with TRBJ2-1, with 8 bases identical to TRBD1. Looked up from germline, CDR1 is LNHNV and CDR2 is YYDKDF (reference sequence). The CDR3 has 15 residues. V trimming: 4 bases; J trimming: 7 bases; junction bases outside the gene matches: 9. CDR3 bases: TGTGCCACCAGCATCGACAGGGGTTTTGAGAATGAGCAGTTCTTC. This encodes CATSIDRGFENEQFF.

This clonotype has a count of ten or more. The chain employs TRBV19 and TRBJ2-4; TRBD1 agrees at 8 bases. Germline loops: CDR1 LNHDA, CDR2 SQIVND (reference sequence). With V trimmed by 4 bases and J by 5 bases, 7 bases remained unmatched. The CDR3 sequence is 15 residues long. The CDR3 region has the DNA TGTGCCAGTAGTACCCCGACAGGGGCCCAAAACATTCAGTACTTC. Translated, it gives CASSTPTGAQNIQYF.